This T cell receptor (beta chain) was documented in a study of STAT3 mutations in large granular lymphocyte leukemia. Study-wide points: Every T-cell large granular lymphocyte leukemia patient had at least one immunodominant TCR beta clonotype. Persisting codominant clonotypes may have hidden a small pathogenic clone.

This clone has only a few counts. The target antigen is unknown. Trimming pared 0 bases from V and 6 bases from J, leaving 10 bases between. Germline V CDR1 and CDR2: SGHNT, YYREEE (reference sequence). The CDR3 runs to 15 residues. Assay used: immunoSEQ multiplex PCR; TCRdb lists only in-frame clones, some missing. Seen here are several thousand clones, roughly 57% observed once, and the top ten hold around three quarters. The sample was peripheral blood mononuclear cells. The chain links TRBV5-4 to TRBJ1-6, with D tentatively TRBD1 (5 bases). The clonotype was recovered from a boy between 10 and 17 years old with T-cell large granular lymphocyte leukemia. Some clones in this sample may be carry-over from other donors' samples. CDR3 protein: CASSLAGTPNSPLHF. CDR3 nucleotides: TGTGCCAGCAGCTTGGCCGGGACCCCTAATTCACCCCTCCACTTT.